A selection of T cell receptor beta chains follows, all from one sample in a study of tumor-infiltrating lymphocytes in primary liver carcinoma. Each CDR3 protein is one row after TCRdb ran MiXCR on the multiplex PCR reads. The sample carries a few hundred thousand distinct CDR3 sequences, 50% to 60% recorded once. Sequencing input: peripheral blood. The receptor source for this set is a woman aged 25 to 39 with primary liver carcinoma and hepatitis B virus infection. The CDR3 runs from the conserved cysteine through the conserved F or W. For some rows the clone size is stated as once, few or many, or as a class when expanded; others skip it.

>TRBV4-2|.|17|TRBJ2-1
CASSQLEGGRSYNEQFF
>TRBV4-1|many|16|TRBJ1-2
CASSQGPNRVLYGYTF
>TRBV29-1|.|14|TRBJ1-3
CNVGRGVDGNTIYF
>TRBV7-9|few|14|TRBJ2-7
CASSLAASDYEQYF
>TRBV4-2|.|15|TRBJ2-7
CASSQDRRGRYEQYF
>TRBV5-6|few|12|TRBJ2-7
CASSLIPGEQYF
>TRBV10-3|.|16|TRBJ2-2
CAISIAGGRETGGLFF
>TRBV5-6|.|15|TRBJ2-4
CASSTGGQGGNIQYF
>TRBV6-1|.|13|TRBJ2-5
CASSHGTRGVQYF
>TRBV6-2/TRBV6-3|few|13|TRBJ2-1
CDSSRLAGERGFF
>TRBV6-2/TRBV6-3|.|14|TRBJ1-5
CASSYNRLNQHQHF
>TRBV6-5|few|17|TRBJ2-1
CASSFRDIPRPYNEQFF
>TRBV11-2|.|15|TRBJ2-1
CAGSLMLAEWNEQFF
>TRBV11-2|many|18|TRBJ2-1
CASSLGRPGQGREDEQFF
>TRBV5-4|.|16|TRBJ2-5
CASKRGNRGPQDTQYF
>TRBV6-6|.|14|TRBJ2-2
CASGTQGRNGELFF
>TRBV11-2|.|15|TRBJ1-1
CANSSDGSLNTEAFF
>TRBV6-2/TRBV6-3|.|17|TRBJ2-2
CASTPATGQYHTGELFF
>TRBV29-1|few|14|TRBJ2-7
CSVENPESSYEQYF
>TRBV5-8|.|15|TRBJ2-1
CASSRGDSSYNEQFF
>TRBV6-4|once|16|TRBJ2-3
CASSVLAGAGTDTQYF
>TRBV14|.|16|TRBJ2-5
CASSPGTGLFQETQYF
>TRBV11-2|.|16|TRBJ2-2
CASRPTNVRSTGELFF
>TRBV12-3/TRBV12-4|.|14|TRBJ2-3
CASSLAGVADTQYF
>TRBV6-5|few|15|TRBJ2-5
CASSGQGAGGETQYF
>TRBV6-5|many|12|TRBJ1-4
CASGRDNEKLFF
>TRBV12-3/TRBV12-4|few|15|TRBJ2-5
CASSRLGRYQETQYF
>TRBV29-1|once|13|TRBJ2-3
CSADELTGTVWYF
>TRBV29-1|.|14|TRBJ2-6
CGVGQYSGANVLTF
>TRBV5-1|.|14|TRBJ2-1
CASSLLSLDNEHFF
>TRBV19|.|14|TRBJ2-2
CASSSREGTGELFF
>TRBV7-9|.|16|TRBJ2-1
CASSLFSRFPYNEQFF
>TRBV7-9|.|15|TRBJ2-2
CASTPRAGNTGELFF
>TRBV5-4|.|14|TRBJ2-3
CASRKQGSTDTQYF
>TRBV11-3|.|15|TRBJ2-1
CASSLPPGPGSEQFF
>TRBV11-2|.|17|TRBJ2-3
CVSSLDPGTGIADTQYF
>TRBV29-1|many|12|TRBJ1-2
CSVIGANYGYTF
>TRBV11-1|.|14|TRBJ2-5
CASSSGLSEETQYF
>TRBV5-4|.|15|TRBJ2-7
CASSPGTTSPYEQYF
>TRBV5-4|few|15|TRBJ2-1
CASSPRQGGYNEQFF
>TRBV6-5|many|13|TRBJ1-5
CASTPGSNQPQHF
>TRBV11-2|.|24|TRBJ2-1
CASSPSGSNMPPGTSGREYKEQFF
>TRBV10-2|many|15|TRBJ1-2
CASTSTRAAGSGYTF
>TRBV11-3|many|13|TRBJ2-3
CASSLASPDTQYF
>TRBV6-6|.|13|TRBJ2-2
CASFGSNTGELFF
>TRBV28|.|12|TRBJ1-1
CASTRGHLEAFF
>TRBV11-2|.|21|TRBJ2-6
CASSRMPGKGPRLSGANVLTF
>TRBV5-1|.|15|TRBJ2-2
CASSFSGTVAGELFF
>TRBV28|.|18|TRBJ2-1
CASSSIGVREGTVNEQFF
>TRBV29-1|many|20|TRBJ2-1
CSVGSSQSNSGKAPYNEQFF
>TRBV6-5|.|16|TRBJ2-2
CASSYGPAPNAGELFF
>TRBV30|.|14|TRBJ2-7
CAWNVGGQSYEQYF
>TRBV5-1|few|16|TRBJ2-5
CASSLVAGFNQETQYF
>TRBV4-1|.|14|TRBJ2-3
CASRQGRGTDTQYF
>TRBV12-3/TRBV12-4|.|13|TRBJ1-5
CVSSLTGNQLQHF